This TCR beta chain originates from a study of OX40 agonist ivuxolimab in advanced cancers. Produced via immunoSEQ multiplex PCR; TCRdb's table is partial and in-frame only. The data contain 60,000 to 95,000 clones, roughly 87% of them seen just once; the ten biggest clones take up roughly 0.7%. This clone was detected once. Trimming took 5 bases from V and 1 from J; bases not matched to a gene: 8. CDR3 length equals 17 residues. Germline CDR1 SGHVS, CDR2 FQNEAQ. The genes are TRBV7-8 and TRBJ1-5, with 10 positions matching TRBD1. The material was CD4+ or CD8+ T cells sorted from blood, obtained in a trial of the OX40 agonist ivuxolimab. This TCR derives from an adult with an advanced solid tumor such as melanoma, head and neck, liver or kidney cancer. CDR3 DNA sequence: TGTGCCAGCAGCCACTGGACAGGGGGAACCAGCAATCAGCCCCAGCATTTT. Translating gives CASSHWTGGTSNQPQHF.